This is a list of T cell receptor beta chains from one sample in a study of cytomegalovirus exposure and HLA in healthy donors. Assay: immunoSEQ multiplex PCR; the TCRdb copy retains only in-frame clones and omits some. The sample shows about 65,000 clones, less than 65% of them seen only once. The source material was PBMCs. These receptors all come from a man younger than 40 in good health and CMV-seronegative. Each CDR3 is given with its conserved first and last residue. D genes are given only for firm matches. A row's size may be missing; if present it is once, few, many or a size class.

J gene: TRBJ2-1
V gene: TRBV6-5
clone size: few
D gene: -
CDR3 protein: CASRRDRAGYNEQFF
CDR3 DNA: TGTGCCAGCAGGCGGGACAGAGCAGGATACAATGAGCAGTTCTTC

J gene: TRBJ2-1
V gene: TRBV2
clone size: few
D gene: -
CDR3 protein: CASSGHSNEQFF
CDR3 DNA: TGTGCCAGCAGTGGACATTCCAATGAGCAGTTCTTC

J gene: TRBJ2-3
V gene: TRBV6-4
clone size: -
D gene: TRBD2
CDR3 protein: CASSPLAGGLDTQYF
CDR3 DNA: TGTGCCAGCAGTCCACTAGCGGGGGGCCTTGATACGCAGTATTTT

J gene: TRBJ1-1
V gene: TRBV10-3
clone size: -
D gene: TRBD1
CDR3 protein: CAISERTGEAFF
CDR3 DNA: TGTGCCATCAGTGAGAGGACAGGAGAAGCTTTCTTT

J gene: TRBJ2-7
V gene: TRBV14
clone size: -
D gene: -
CDR3 protein: CASSQDGRRRYEQYF
CDR3 DNA: TGTGCCAGCAGCCAAGATGGGCGTCGGCGCTACGAGCAGTACTTC

J gene: TRBJ1-2
V gene: TRBV27
clone size: -
D gene: -
CDR3 protein: CASSYQGEYGYTF
CDR3 DNA: TGTGCCAGCAGTTACCAGGGCGAGTATGGCTACACCTTC

J gene: TRBJ1-1
V gene: TRBV2
clone size: -
D gene: -
CDR3 protein: CASNTPNTEAFF
CDR3 DNA: TGTGCCAGCAATACACCGAACACTGAAGCTTTCTTT

J gene: TRBJ2-3
V gene: TRBV4-1
clone size: few
D gene: -
CDR3 protein: CASSPDLEDTQYF
CDR3 DNA: TGCGCCAGCAGTCCCGACTTGGAAGATACGCAGTATTTT

J gene: TRBJ1-1
V gene: TRBV9
clone size: few
D gene: -
CDR3 protein: CASSVAGNTEAFF
CDR3 DNA: TGTGCCAGCAGCGTAGCGGGTAACACTGAAGCTTTCTTT

J gene: TRBJ2-7
V gene: TRBV6-5
clone size: few
D gene: -
CDR3 protein: CASSGLYEQYF
CDR3 DNA: TGTGCCAGCAGTGGCCTCTACGAGCAGTACTTC